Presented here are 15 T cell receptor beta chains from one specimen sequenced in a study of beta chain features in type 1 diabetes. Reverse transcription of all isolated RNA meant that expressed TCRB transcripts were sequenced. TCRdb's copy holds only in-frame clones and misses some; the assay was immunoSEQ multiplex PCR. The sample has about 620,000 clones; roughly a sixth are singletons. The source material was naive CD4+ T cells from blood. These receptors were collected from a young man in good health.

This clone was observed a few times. CDR3 amino acids: CASSFKQVGTEAFF. Written as DNA, the CDR3 is TGTGCCAGCAGCTTTAAACAGGTGGGCACTGAAGCTTTCTTT. The chain uses TRBV7-8 and TRBJ1-1; a weak D match, TRBD1 (5 bases). The CDR3 is 14 residues long. V dropped 3 bases and J dropped 4 bases, with 12 bases sitting between them. Germline V gene data show CDR1 as SGHVS and CDR2 as FQNEAQ.

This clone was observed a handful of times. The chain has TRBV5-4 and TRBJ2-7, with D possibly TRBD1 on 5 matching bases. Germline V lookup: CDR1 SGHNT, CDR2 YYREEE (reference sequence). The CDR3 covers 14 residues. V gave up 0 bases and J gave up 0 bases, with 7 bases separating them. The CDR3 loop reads CASSLDGASYEQYF. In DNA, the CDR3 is TGTGCCAGCAGCTTGGATGGGGCCTCCTACGAGCAGTACTTC.

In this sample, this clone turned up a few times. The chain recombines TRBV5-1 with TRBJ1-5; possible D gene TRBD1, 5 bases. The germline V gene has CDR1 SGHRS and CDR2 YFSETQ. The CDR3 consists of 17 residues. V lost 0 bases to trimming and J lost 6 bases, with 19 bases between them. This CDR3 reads CASSLDPTGYGSQPQHF. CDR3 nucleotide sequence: TGCGCCAGCAGCTTGGATCCCACAGGTTATGGGAGTCAGCCCCAGCATTTT.

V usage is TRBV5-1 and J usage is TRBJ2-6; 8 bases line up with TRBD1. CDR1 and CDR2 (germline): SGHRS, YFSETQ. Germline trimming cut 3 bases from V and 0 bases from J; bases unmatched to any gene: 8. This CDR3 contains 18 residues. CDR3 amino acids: CASSSAGTGSSGANVLTF. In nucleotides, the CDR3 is TGCGCCAGCAGCTCTGCCGGGACAGGTAGCTCTGGGGCCAACGTCCTGACTTTC.

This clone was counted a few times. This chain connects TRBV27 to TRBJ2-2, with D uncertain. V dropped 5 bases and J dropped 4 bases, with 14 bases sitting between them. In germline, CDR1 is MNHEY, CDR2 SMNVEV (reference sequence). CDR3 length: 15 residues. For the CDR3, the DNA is TGTGCCAGCAGTCGAGTGTATACGACCACCGGGGAGCTGTTTTTT. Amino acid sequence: CASSRVYTTTGELFF.

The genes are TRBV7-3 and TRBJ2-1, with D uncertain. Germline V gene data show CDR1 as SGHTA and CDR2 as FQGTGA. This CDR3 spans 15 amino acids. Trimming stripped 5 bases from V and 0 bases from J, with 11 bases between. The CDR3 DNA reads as TGTGCCAGCAGCCCCGGTCTGAGCTCCTACAATGAGCAGTTCTTC. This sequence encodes CASSPGLSSYNEQFF.

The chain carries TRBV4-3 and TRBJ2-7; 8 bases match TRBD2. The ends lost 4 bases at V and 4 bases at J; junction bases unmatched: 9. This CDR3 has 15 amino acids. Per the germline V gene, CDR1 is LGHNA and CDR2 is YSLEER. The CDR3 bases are TGCGCCAGCAGCCGAGAACCGGGACTAGGTTACGAGCAGTACTTC. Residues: CASSREPGLGYEQYF.

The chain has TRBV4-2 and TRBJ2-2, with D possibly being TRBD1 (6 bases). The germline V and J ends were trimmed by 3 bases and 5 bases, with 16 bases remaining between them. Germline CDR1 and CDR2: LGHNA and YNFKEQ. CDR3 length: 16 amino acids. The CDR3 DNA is TGTGCCAGCAGCCAGGGGACATGGGTGGGGACCGGGGAGCTGTTTTTT. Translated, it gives CASSQGTWVGTGELFF.

CDR3 DNA: TGTGCCAGCAGCCCCAGCCGACAGGGTTCAGATACGCAGTATTTT. This encodes CASSPSRQGSDTQYF. This chain joins TRBV7-2 and TRBJ2-3, with 7 bases matching TRBD1. CDR1 is SGHTA, CDR2 FQGNSA, per germline. The CDR3 is 15 amino acids. Germline trimming cut 5 bases from V and 4 bases from J; bases unmatched to any gene: 9.

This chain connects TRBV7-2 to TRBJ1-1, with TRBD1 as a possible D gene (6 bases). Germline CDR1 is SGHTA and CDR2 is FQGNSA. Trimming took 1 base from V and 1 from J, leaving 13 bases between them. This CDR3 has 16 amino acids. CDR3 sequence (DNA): TGTGCCAGCAGCTTAGTGGGGCAGGGGCCGAACACTGAAGCTTTCTTT. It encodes CASSLVGQGPNTEAFF.

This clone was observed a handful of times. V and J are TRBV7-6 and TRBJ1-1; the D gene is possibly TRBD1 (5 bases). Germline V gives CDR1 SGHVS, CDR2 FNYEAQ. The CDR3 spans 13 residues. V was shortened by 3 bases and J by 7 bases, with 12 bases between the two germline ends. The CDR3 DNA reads TGTGCCAGCAGCTTGTCCAGGGAAGGTGAAGCTTTCTTT. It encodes CASSLSREGEAFF.

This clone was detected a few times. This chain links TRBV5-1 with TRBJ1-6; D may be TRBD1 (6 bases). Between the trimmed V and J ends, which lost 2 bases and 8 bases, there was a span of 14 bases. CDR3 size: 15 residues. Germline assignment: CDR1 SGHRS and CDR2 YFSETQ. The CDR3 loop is CASSFNQGGYSPLHF. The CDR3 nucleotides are TGCGCCAGCAGCTTCAACCAAGGGGGTTATTCACCCCTCCACTTT.

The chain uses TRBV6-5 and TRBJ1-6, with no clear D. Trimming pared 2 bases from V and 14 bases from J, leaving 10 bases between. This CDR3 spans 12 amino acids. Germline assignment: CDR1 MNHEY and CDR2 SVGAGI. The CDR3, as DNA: TGTGCCAGCAGTTACGGAGAAGGATCCCTCCACTTT. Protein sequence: CASSYGEGSLHF.

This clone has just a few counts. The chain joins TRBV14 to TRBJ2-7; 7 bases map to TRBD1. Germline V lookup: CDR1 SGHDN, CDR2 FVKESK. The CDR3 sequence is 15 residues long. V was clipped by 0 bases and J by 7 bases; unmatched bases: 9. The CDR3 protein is CASSQEYRGTGEQYF. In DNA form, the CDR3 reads TGTGCCAGCAGCCAAGAATACAGGGGTACTGGGGAGCAGTACTTC.

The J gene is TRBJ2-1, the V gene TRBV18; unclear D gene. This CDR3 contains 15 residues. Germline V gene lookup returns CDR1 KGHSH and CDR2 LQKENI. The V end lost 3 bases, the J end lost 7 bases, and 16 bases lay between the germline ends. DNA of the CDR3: TGTGCCAGCTCACCCCCTACTCTGATCAGGAATGAGCAGTTCTTC. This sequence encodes CASSPPTLIRNEQFF.